The rows below give T cell receptor beta chains drawn from one sample of a study of memory CD4+ T cells and cytomegalovirus serostatus. Sequencing used immunoSEQ multiplex PCR; TCRdb keeps in-frame clones, though not all of them. Of tens of thousands of clones listed, about 73% are singletons. The specimen sequenced was memory CD4+ T cells from blood. Receptor source: an adult in good health and CMV-seronegative. Both conserved end residues are part of each CDR3. The D gene is left open where the match is weak. Clone size is given for some rows only: seen once, a few or many times, or a class if the clone is expanded.

>TRBJ1-2|-|-|TRBV5-1
CASSTGYYGYTF
TGCGCCAGCAGCACGGGGTATTATGGCTACACCTTC
>TRBJ2-1|TRBD1|-|TRBV30
CAWSVRQGNEQFF
TGTGCCTGGAGTGTACGACAGGGGAATGAGCAGTTCTTC
>TRBJ1-2|-|-|TRBV29-1
CSVLTGGGFYTF
TGCAGCGTCCTAACTGGAGGGGGGTTTTACACCTTC
>TRBJ1-5|-|-|TRBV19
CASSIESGPKPQHF
TGTGCCAGTAGTATAGAGTCAGGCCCTAAGCCCCAGCATTTT
>TRBJ1-2|-|-|TRBV7-8
CASSPTARFYGYTF
TGTGCCAGCAGCCCTACAGCGCGCTTCTATGGCTACACCTTC
>TRBJ2-7|TRBD2|-|TRBV7-3
CASSLEPRGVSYEQYF
TGTGCCAGCAGCTTAGAGCCCCGGGGGGTCTCCTACGAGCAGTACTTC
>TRBJ2-2|TRBD2|-|TRBV19
CASSTSSGVTGELFF
TGTGCCAGTAGTACCTCTAGCGGGGTAACCGGGGAGCTGTTTTTT
>TRBJ1-4|-|once|TRBV7-9
CASSLSGKGEKLFF
TGTGCCAGCAGCTTATCAGGGAAGGGTGAAAAACTGTTTTTT
>TRBJ2-2|TRBD1|-|TRBV19
CASSTGTARDTGELFF
TGTGCCAGTAGTACAGGGACAGCTCGGGACACCGGGGAGCTGTTTTTT
>TRBJ2-3|TRBD1|-|TRBV27
CASSLAVPDRGQYTQYF
TGTGCCAGCAGTTTAGCGGTTCCGGACAGGGGGCAGTATACGCAGTATTTT
>TRBJ2-7|-|-|TRBV11-2
CASSLSPSYEQYF
TGTGCCAGCAGCTTATCTCCCTCCTACGAGCAGTACTTC